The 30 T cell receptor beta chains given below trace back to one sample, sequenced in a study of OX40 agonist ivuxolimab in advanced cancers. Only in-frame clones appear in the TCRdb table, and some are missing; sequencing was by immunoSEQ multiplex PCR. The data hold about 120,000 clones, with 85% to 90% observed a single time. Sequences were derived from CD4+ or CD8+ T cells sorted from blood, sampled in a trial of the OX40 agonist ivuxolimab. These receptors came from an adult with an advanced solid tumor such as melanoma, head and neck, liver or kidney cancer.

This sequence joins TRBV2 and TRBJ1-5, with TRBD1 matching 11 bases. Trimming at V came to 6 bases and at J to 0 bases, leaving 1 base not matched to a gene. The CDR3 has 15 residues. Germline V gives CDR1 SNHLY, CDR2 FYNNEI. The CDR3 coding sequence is TGTGCCAGCAGGGGACAGGGGGTTAGCAATCAGCCCCAGCATTTT. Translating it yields CASRGQGVSNQPQHF.

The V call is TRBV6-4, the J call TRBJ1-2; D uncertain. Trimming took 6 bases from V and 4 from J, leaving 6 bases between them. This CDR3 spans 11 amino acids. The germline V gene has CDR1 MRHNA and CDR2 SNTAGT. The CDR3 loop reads CASSRGYGYTF. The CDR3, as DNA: TGTGCCAGCAGCCGGGGCTATGGCTACACCTTC.

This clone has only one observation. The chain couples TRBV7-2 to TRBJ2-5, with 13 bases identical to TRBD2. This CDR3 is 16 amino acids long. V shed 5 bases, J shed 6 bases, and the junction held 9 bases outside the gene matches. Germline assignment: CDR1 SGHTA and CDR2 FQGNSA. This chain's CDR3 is CASSAGTSGVGKTQYF. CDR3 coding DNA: TGTGCCAGCAGCGCGGGGACTAGCGGGGTGGGAAAGACCCAGTACTTC.

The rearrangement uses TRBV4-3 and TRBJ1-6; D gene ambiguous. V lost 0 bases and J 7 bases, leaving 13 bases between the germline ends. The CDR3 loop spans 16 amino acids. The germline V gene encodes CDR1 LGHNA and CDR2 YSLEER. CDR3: CASSQDLAPSNSPLHF. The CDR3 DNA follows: TGCGCCAGCAGCCAAGATCTGGCACCTTCCAATTCACCCCTCCACTTT.

CDR3 in amino acids: CASSPPTPPGAETQYF. CDR3 DNA sequence: TGTGCCAGCTCACCACCGACTCCTCCCGGTGCGGAGACCCAGTACTTC. The chain is built from TRBV18 and TRBJ2-5; D is unresolved. The CDR3 runs to 16 residues. The V end was cut by 0 bases, the J end by 5 bases, with 16 bases between. Germline loops: CDR1 KGHSH, CDR2 LQKENI.

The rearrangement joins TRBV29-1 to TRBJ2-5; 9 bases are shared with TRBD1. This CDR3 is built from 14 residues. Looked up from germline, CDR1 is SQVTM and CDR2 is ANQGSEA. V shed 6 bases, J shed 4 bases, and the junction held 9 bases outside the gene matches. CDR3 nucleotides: TGCAGCGTAGCCGGGACAGGGCTTTTAGAGACCCAGTACTTC. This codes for CSVAGTGLLETQYF.

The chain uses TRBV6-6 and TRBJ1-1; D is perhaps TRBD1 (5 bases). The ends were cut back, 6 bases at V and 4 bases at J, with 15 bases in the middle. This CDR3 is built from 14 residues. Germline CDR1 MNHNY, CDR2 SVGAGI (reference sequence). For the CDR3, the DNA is TGTGCCAGCAGAGACTCAGGGTTTGCCACTGAAGCTTTCTTT. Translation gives CASRDSGFATEAFF.

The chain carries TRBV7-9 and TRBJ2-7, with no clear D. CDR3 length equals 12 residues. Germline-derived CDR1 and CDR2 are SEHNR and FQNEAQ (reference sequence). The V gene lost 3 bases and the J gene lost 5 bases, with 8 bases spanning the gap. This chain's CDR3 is CASSFISNEQYF. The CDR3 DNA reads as TGTGCCAGCAGCTTTATCAGTAACGAGCAGTACTTC. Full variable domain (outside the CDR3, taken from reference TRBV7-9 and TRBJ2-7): DTGVSQNPRHKITKRGQNVTFRCDPISEHNRLYWYRQTLGQGPEFLTYFQNEAQLEKSRLLSDRFSAERPKGSFSTLEIQRTEQGDSAMYLCASSFISNEQYFGPGTRLTVT.

The CDR3 DNA reads as TGTGCCAGCAGCTCCCTCTTTAAGACGGTCTATGGCTACACCTTC. This encodes CASSSLFKTVYGYTF. V is TRBV11-2 and J is TRBJ1-2; D not certain. The CDR3 length is 15 residues. The V gene's germline CDR1 is SGHAT and CDR2 FQNNGV. Trimming removed 4 bases at V and 4 bases at J, with 16 bases between. The entire variable domain, with the rest obtained from reference TRBV11-2 and TRBJ1-2, is as follows: EAGVAQSPRYKIIEKRQSVAFWCNPISGHATLYWYQQILGQGPKLLIQFQNNGVVDDSQLPKDRFSAERLKGVDSTLKIQPAKLEDSAVYLCASSSLFKTVYGYTFGSGTRLTVV.

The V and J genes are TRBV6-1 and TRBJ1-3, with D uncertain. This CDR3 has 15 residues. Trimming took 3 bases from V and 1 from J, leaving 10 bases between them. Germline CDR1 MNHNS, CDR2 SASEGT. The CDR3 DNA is TGTGCCAGCAGTGATGTCACTGAATCTGGAAACACCATATATTTT. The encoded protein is CASSDVTESGNTIYF.

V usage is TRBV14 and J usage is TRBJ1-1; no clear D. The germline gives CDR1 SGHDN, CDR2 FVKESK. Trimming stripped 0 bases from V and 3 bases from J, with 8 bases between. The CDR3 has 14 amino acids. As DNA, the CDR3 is TGTGCCAGCAGCCAAGACGGATTTTACACTGAAGCTTTCTTT. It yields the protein CASSQDGFYTEAFF.

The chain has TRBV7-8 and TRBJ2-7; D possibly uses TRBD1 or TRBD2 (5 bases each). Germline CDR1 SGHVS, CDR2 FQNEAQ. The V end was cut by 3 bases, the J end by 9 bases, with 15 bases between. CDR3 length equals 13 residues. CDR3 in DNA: TGTGCCAGCAGCTTGGACGGGACCCCCGTGCAGTACTTC. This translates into CASSLDGTPVQYF.

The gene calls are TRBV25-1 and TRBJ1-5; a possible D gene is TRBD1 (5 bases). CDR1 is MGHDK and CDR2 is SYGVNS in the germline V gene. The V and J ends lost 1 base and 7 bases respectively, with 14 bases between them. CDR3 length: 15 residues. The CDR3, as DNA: TGTGCCAGCAGTGAATGGGGCGGGGCAGGACAGCCCCAGCATTTT. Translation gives CASSEWGGAGQPQHF.

The chain's CDR3 is CATSKNRGEGTDTQYF. CDR3 nucleotides: TGTGCCACCAGCAAAAACAGGGGTGAGGGCACAGATACGCAGTATTTT. The genes are TRBV15 and TRBJ2-3; 7 bases fit TRBD1. The germline gives CDR1 LNHNV, CDR2 YYDKDF (reference sequence). CDR3 size: 16 residues. V lost 4 bases to trimming and J lost 1 base; unmatched junction nucleotides: 8.

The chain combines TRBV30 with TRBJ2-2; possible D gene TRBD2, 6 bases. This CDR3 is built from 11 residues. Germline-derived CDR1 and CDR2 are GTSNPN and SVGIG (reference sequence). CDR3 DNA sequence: TGTGCTGGGGGGTCGGCCGGGGAGCTGTTTTTT. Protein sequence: CAGGSAGELFF.

The CDR3 DNA reads TGTGCCAGCAGCACCCGGGCCGTAACTAATGAAAAACTGTTTTTT. Protein sequence: CASSTRAVTNEKLFF. The genes are TRBV7-9 and TRBJ1-4; D is uncertain. The CDR3 is 15 residues long. V was cut by 5 bases and J by 1 base, with 11 bases left in between. The germline V gene has CDR1 SEHNR and CDR2 FQNEAQ (reference sequence).

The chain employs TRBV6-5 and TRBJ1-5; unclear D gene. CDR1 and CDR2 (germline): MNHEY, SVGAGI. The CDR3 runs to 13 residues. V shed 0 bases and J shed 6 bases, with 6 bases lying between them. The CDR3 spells CASSYSIFQPQHF. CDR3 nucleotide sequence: TGTGCCAGCAGTTACTCGATTTTTCAGCCCCAGCATTTT.

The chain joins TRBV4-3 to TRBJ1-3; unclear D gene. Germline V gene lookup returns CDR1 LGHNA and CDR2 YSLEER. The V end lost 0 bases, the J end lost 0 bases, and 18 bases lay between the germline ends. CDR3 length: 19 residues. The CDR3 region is CASSQDPSASPVSGNTIYF. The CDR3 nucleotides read TGCGCCAGCAGCCAAGATCCGTCTGCAAGTCCGGTCTCTGGAAACACCATATATTTT.

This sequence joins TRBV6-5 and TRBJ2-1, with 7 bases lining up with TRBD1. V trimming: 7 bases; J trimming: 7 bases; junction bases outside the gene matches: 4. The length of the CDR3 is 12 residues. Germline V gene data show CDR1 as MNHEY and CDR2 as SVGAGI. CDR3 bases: TGTGCCAGCAACCCCAGGGGGAATGAGCAGTTCTTC. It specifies CASNPRGNEQFF.

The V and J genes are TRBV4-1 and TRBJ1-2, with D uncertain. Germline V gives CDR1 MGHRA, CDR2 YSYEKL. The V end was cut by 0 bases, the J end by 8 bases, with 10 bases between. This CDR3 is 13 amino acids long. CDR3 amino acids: CASSQEAWEGYTF. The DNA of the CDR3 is TGCGCCAGCAGCCAAGAAGCTTGGGAAGGCTACACCTTC.

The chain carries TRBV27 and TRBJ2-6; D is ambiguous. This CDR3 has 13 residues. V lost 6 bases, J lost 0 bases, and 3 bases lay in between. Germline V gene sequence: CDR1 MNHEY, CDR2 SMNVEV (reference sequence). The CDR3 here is CASSLSGANVLTF. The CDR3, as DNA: TGTGCCAGCAGCCTCTCTGGGGCCAACGTCCTGACTTTC.

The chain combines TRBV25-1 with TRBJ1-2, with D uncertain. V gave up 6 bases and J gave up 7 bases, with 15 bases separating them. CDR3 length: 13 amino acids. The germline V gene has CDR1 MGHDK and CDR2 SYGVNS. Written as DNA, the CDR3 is TGTGCCAGCAGCAGGTACGAGGCTGGTGGCTACACCTTC. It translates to CASSRYEAGGYTF.

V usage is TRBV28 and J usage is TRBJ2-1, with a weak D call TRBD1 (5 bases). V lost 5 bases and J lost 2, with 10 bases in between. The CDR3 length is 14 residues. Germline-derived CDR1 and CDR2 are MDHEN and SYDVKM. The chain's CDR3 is CASSPGNPYNEQFF. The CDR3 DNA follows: TGTGCCAGCAGTCCAGGGAACCCCTACAATGAGCAGTTCTTC.

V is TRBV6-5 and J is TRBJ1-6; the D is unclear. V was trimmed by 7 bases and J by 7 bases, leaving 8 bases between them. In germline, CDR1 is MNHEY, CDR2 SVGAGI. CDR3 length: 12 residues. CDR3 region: CASTGPNSPLHF. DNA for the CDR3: TGTGCCAGCACCGGGCCCAATTCACCCCTCCACTTT.

CDR3: CASSFSGGRGTYEQYF. CDR3 nucleotide sequence: TGTGCCAGCAGTTTCTCAGGGGGCAGAGGGACCTACGAGCAGTACTTC. V usage is TRBV28 and J usage is TRBJ2-7; 8 bases match TRBD1. This CDR3 is built from 16 residues. With V trimmed by 3 bases and J by 2 bases, 9 bases remained unmatched. The germline gives CDR1 MDHEN, CDR2 SYDVKM.

In DNA, the CDR3 is TGTGCCAGCAGTGGGACAGGGGGCAACTCCTATAATTCACCCCTCCACTTT. Translation gives CASSGTGGNSYNSPLHF. This chain links TRBV2 with TRBJ1-6; TRBD1 matches 11 bases. The J segment lost 0 bases and the V segment lost 4 bases, leaving 2 bases of the junction unmatched. The length of the CDR3 is 17 residues. The germline V gene encodes CDR1 SNHLY and CDR2 FYNNEI.

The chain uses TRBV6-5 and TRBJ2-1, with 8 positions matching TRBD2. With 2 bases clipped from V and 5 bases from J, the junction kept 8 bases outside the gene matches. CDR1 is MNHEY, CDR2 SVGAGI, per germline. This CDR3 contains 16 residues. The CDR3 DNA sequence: TGTGCCAGCAGTTACACCCTCGCGGGGGGTCACAATGAGCAGTTCTTC. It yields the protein CASSYTLAGGHNEQFF.

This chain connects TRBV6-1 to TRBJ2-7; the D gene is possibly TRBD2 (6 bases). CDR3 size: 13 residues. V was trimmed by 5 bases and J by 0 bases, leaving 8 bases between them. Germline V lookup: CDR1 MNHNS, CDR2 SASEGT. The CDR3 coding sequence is TGTGCCAGCAGTCTTAGCGGCTCCTACGAGCAGTACTTC. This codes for CASSLSGSYEQYF.

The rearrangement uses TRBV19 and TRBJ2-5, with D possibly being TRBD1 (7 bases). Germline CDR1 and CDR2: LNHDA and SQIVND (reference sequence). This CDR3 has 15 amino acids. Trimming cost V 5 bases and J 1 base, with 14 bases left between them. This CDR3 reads CASSPGDRLQETQYF. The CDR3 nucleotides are TGTGCCAGTAGTCCGGGGGACAGACTCCAAGAGACCCAGTACTTC.

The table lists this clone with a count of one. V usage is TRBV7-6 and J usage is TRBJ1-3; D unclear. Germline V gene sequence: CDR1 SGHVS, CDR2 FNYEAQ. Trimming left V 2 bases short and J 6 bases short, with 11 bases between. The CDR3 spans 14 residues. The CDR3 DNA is TGTGCCAGCAGCTTAATGCCACAAGCAAACACCATATATTTT. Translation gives CASSLMPQANTIYF.